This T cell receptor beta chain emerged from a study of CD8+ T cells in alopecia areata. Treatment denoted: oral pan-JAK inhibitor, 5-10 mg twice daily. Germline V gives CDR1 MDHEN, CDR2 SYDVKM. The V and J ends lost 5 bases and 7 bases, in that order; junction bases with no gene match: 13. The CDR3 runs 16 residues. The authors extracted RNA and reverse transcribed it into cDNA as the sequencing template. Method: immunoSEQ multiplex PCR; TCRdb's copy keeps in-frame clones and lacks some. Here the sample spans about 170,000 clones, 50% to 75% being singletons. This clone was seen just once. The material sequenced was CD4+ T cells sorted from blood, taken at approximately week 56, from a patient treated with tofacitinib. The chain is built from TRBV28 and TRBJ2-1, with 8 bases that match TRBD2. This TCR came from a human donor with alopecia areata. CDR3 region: CASSPPGGTVRNEQFF. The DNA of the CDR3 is TGTGCCAGCAGTCCTCCGGGGGGGACGGTACGGAATGAGCAGTTCTTC.